These 10 T cell receptor beta chains were all obtained from the same sample, sequenced in a study of blood T cell repertoires in COVID-19 (dated by TCRdb to the early 2020s). Library method: the immunoSEQ multiplex PCR assay. TCRdb took this table from immuneACCESS and kept in-frame rearrangements with V and J called. Such tables lack part of the clones; where checked against another copy, unresolved V genes explain under half of the gap, and the rest is unexplained. The sample table contains 160,000 or so clones; only one count was recorded for more than 75% of them. 0.8% to 1.2% of the sample goes to the ten largest clones. Sequencing was carried out using peripheral blood. These receptors were collected from a man aged 40-55 years with acute or convalescent COVID-19.

This clone was observed a handful of times. The chain links TRBV5-4 to TRBJ1-1; D might be TRBD1 (6 bases). The CDR3 is made up of 13 amino acids. V shed 3 bases and J shed 6 bases, with 12 bases lying between them. Germline CDR1 is SGHNT and CDR2 is YYREEE (reference sequence). The CDR3: CASSSMGAAEAFF. CDR3 nucleotide sequence: TGTGCCAGCAGCTCTATGGGGGCAGCTGAAGCTTTCTTT.

This rearrangement joins TRBV4-1 to TRBJ1-3; weak D call: TRBD1 (6 bases). The V and J ends lost 3 bases and 0 bases respectively, with 18 bases between them. The germline V gene encodes CDR1 MGHRA and CDR2 YSYEKL. This CDR3 comprises 18 residues. The CDR3 DNA reads as TGCGCCAGCAGCCAGGGGGTACGGACAGTGAGCTCTGGAAACACCATATATTTT. Its protein product is CASSQGVRTVSSGNTIYF.

V gene TRBV12-3 or TRBV12-4 combines with J gene TRBJ2-7; weak D call: TRBD1 (6 bases). This CDR3 spans 12 amino acids. The V end lost 6 bases, the J end lost 6 bases, and 12 bases lay between the germline ends. For the CDR3, the DNA is TGTGCCAGCAGGGGCCTAGGGGGCGAGCAGTACTTC. Amino acid sequence: CASRGLGGEQYF.

The chain carries TRBV7-2 and TRBJ2-7; 8 nucleotides agree with TRBD2. V dropped 3 bases and J dropped 2; count of bases not matched to a gene: 6. This CDR3 has 15 amino acids. Germline V gene data show CDR1 as SGHTA and CDR2 as FQGNSA. CDR3 residues: CASSFSSAGAYEQYF. CDR3 nucleotide sequence: TGTGCCAGCAGCTTTAGCTCAGCGGGGGCCTACGAGCAGTACTTC.

The chain combines TRBV9 with TRBJ2-5; 7 bases line up with TRBD2. The CDR3 runs 13 residues. The germline CDR1 and CDR2 sequences are SGDLS and YYNGEE. The ends lost 2 bases at V and 2 bases at J; junction bases unmatched: 0. CDR3 in amino acids: CASSVGGQETQYF. CDR3 sequence (DNA): TGTGCCAGCAGCGTGGGGGGGCAAGAGACCCAGTACTTC.

V usage is TRBV5-1 and J usage is TRBJ2-2; D is possibly TRBD1 (6 bases). CDR3 length equals 16 residues. Trimming took off 2 bases at V and 1 base at J, with 12 bases between the two ends. CDR1 is SGHRS, CDR2 YFSETQ, per germline. CDR3 in DNA: TGCGCCAGCAGCTTTAAGTGGACAGAGAACACCGGGGAGCTGTTTTTT. This encodes CASSFKWTENTGELFF.

The genes are TRBV18 and TRBJ2-7; the match to TRBD2 covers 7 bases. This CDR3 is 15 amino acids long. CDR1 and CDR2 from the germline V gene are KGHSH and LQKENI. V lost 5 bases to trimming and J lost 0 bases; unmatched junction nucleotides: 7. CDR3 nucleotides: TGTGCCAGCTCAGCATCCTCGGGGGGCTCCTACGAGCAGTACTTC. Protein sequence: CASSASSGGSYEQYF.

The chain employs TRBV28 and TRBJ2-7; possible D gene TRBD2, 6 bases. The CDR3 is 16 residues long. The germline V and J ends were trimmed by 9 bases and 0 bases, with 21 bases remaining between them. CDR1 and CDR2 (germline): MDHEN, SYDVKM. This CDR3 reads CASLERAGPSSYEQYF. The CDR3 coding sequence is TGTGCCAGTCTAGAGCGGGCTGGCCCGAGCTCCTACGAGCAGTACTTC.

This chain connects TRBV30 to TRBJ1-6; TRBD1 agrees at 8 bases. The CDR3 is 16 amino acids. The V segment lost 2 bases and the J segment 9 bases; nucleotides outside the gene matches: 12. CDR1 and CDR2 (germline): GTSNPN, SVGIG (reference sequence). CDR3 DNA: TGTGCCTGGAGTTACAGGGGGAGCTCGGCGGGTTCACCCCTCCACTTT. It yields the protein CAWSYRGSSAGSPLHF.

This chain connects TRBV7-9 to TRBJ1-4; D is unclear. Per the germline V gene, CDR1 is SEHNR and CDR2 is FQNEAQ (reference sequence). The V and J ends lost 1 base and 5 bases respectively, with 8 bases between them. The CDR3 runs 14 residues. The CDR3 protein is CASSLDAQNEKLFF. The CDR3 bases are TGTGCCAGCAGCTTAGATGCACAGAATGAAAAACTGTTTTTT. The full variable domain, completed using reference TRBV7-9 and TRBJ1-4, is DTGVSQNPRHKITKRGQNVTFRCDPISEHNRLYWYRQTLGQGPEFLTYFQNEAQLEKSRLLSDRFSAERPKGSFSTLEIQRTEQGDSAMYLCASSLDAQNEKLFFGSGTQLSVL.